This T cell receptor (beta chain) was sequenced for a study of T cells in narcolepsy. Regarding the study as a whole: Same-patient CSF and blood CD4+ T cell clonotypes included HCRT-specific and TRIB2-specific autoreactive ones. Healthy controls reportedly lacked the autoreactive clonotypes serially found in patients' blood.

A remark on this clone: Its specificity is unknown.

The CDR3 has 15 amino acids. Germline assignment: CDR1 SSHAT and CDR2 FNYEAQ (reference sequence). V was clipped by 5 bases and J by 0 bases, with 10 bases between them. Only in-frame clones appear in the TCRdb table, and some are missing; sequencing was by immunoSEQ multiplex PCR. The sample includes roughly 34,000 clones, around 90% of them seen just once. Sequenced: CD45RA- memory CD4+ T cells from PBMCs. This clonotype originated in a human donor with narcolepsy. This sequence joins TRBV7-7 and TRBJ1-4; D is possibly TRBD1 (5 bases). The CDR3 here is CASSPGTATNEKLFF. The CDR3 region has the DNA TGTGCCAGCAGCCCCGGGACGGCAACTAATGAAAAACTGTTTTTT.